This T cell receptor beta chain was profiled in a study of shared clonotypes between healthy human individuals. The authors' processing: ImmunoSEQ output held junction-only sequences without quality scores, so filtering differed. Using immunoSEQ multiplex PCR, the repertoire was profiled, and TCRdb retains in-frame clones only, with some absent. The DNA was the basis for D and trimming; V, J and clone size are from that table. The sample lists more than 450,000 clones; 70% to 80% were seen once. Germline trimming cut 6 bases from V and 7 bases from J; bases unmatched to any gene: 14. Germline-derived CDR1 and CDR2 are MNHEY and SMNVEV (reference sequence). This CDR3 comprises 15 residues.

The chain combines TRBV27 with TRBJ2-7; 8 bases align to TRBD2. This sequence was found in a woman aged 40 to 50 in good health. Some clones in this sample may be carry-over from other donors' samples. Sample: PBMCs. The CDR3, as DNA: TGTGCCAGCAGAAATAGGGGACTAGGCACAGGGGAGCAGTACTTC. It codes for CASRNRGLGTGEQYF.